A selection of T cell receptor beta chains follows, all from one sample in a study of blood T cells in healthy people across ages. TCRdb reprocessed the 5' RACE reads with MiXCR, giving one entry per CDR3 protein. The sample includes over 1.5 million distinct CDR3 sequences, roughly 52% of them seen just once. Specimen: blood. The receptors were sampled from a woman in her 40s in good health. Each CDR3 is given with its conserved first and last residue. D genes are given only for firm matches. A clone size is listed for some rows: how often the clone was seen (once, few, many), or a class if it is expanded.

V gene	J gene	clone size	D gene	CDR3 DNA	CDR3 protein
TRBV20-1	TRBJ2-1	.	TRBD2	TGCAGTGGGAATAGCGGGAGATACAATGAGCAGTTCTTC	CSGNSGRYNEQFF
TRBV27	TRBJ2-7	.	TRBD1	TGTGCCAGCAGTTTACAACGGACAGGGAGATACGAGCAGTACTTC	CASSLQRTGRYEQYF
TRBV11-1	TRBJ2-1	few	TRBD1	TGTGCCAGCAGCACCCGACAGGGGTTCGGGTACAATGAGCAGTTCTTC	CASSTRQGFGYNEQFF
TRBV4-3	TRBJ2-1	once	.	TGCGCCAGCAGCCAAGAGGGGGGGGCCTACAATGTGCAGTTCTTC	CASSQEGGAYNVQFF
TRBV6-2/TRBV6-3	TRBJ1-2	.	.	TGTGCCAGCAGTTCCTCGGATGGTCGCTATGGCTACACCTTC	CASSSSDGRYGYTF
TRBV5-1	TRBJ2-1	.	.	TGCGCCAGCAGCTTTGGGGTCCCCATGAGCTCCTACAATGAGCAGTTCTTC	CASSFGVPMSSYNEQFF
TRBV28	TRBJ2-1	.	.	TGTGCCAGCAGTCCTGATACAGGATACCCGGGGTTGAATGAGCAGTTCTTC	CASSPDTGYPGLNEQFF
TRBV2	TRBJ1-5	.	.	TGTGCCAGCAGGGCCTCCATGGGCAATCAGCCCCAGCATTTT	CASRASMGNQPQHF
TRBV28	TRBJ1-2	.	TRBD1	TGTGCCAGCAGTCCGAGCGACAGGGGGCCGGTGAATGGCTACACCTTC	CASSPSDRGPVNGYTF
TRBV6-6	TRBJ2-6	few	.	TGTGCTACCTATAGGGACCGCTCTGGGGCCAACGTCCTGACTTTC	CATYRDRSGANVLTF
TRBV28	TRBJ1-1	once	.	TGTGCCAGCAACACCGACGGGGGACACACTGAAGCTTTCTTT	CASNTDGGHTEAFF
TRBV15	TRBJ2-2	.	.	TGTGCCACTTGGCCCAGCAGGGGGGTCCCAACCGGGGAGCTGTTTTTT	CATWPSRGVPTGELFF
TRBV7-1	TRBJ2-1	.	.	TGTGCCAGCAGCTGCTACAGGGACAATGAGCAGTTCTTC	CASSCYRDNEQFF
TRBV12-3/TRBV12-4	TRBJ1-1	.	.	TGTGCCAGCAACCTCGGGCTTGGGGCTTTCTTT	CASNLGLGAFF
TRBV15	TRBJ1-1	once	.	TGTGCCACCAGCAGAGAGGGCTTGGGGGACACTGAAGCTTTCTTT	CATSREGLGDTEAFF
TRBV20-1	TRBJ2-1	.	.	TGCAGTGCCCAAACCCCCAGCTCCTACAATGAGCAGTTCTTC	CSAQTPSSYNEQFF
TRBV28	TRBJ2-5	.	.	TGTGCCAGCACCGCCGCAGGGAGAGAGACCCAGTACTTC	CASTAAGRETQYF
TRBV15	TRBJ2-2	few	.	TGTGCCACCAGCAGAGATTCGTTGGGGGGGCGTAGCGGGGAGCTGTTTTTT	CATSRDSLGGRSGELFF
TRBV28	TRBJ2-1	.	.	TGTGCCAGCAGTTTTGAAGCGACGGGCTCCTACAATGAGCAGTTCTTC	CASSFEATGSYNEQFF
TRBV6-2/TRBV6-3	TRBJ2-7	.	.	TGTGCCAGCAGTTACCGGGACGTCGGTACCTACGAGCAGTACTTC	CASSYRDVGTYEQYF
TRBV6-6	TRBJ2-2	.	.	TGTGCCAGCAGCGGACTAAGGGGGGTAGACACCGGGGAGCTGTTTTTT	CASSGLRGVDTGELFF
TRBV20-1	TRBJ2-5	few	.	TGCAGTGCTAGTGGGGAGCCCCTTGATCAAGAGACCCAGTACTTC	CSASGEPLDQETQYF
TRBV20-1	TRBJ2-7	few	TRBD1	TGCAGTGCTAGAGATCCGGACGCACGGACAGGGGCGTTGCCCTACGAGCAGTACTTC	CSARDPDARTGALPYEQYF
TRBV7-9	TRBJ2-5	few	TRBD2	TGTGCCAGCAGCCCGACTAGCGAGGTTCGAGAGACCCAGTACTTC	CASSPTSEVRETQYF
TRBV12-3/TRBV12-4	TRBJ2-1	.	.	TGTGCCAGCAGTTTAGGGGTCTCCCCTTCCTACAATGAGCAGTTCTTC	CASSLGVSPSYNEQFF
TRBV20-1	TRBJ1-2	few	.	TGCAGTGCTAGGTGGAGCGGCTACACCTTC	CSARWSGYTF
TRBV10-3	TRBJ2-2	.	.	TGTGCCATCAGTGAGTCGCGGGTGAACACCGGGGAGCTGTTTTTT	CAISESRVNTGELFF
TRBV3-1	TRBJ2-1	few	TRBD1	TGTGCCAGCAGCCAAGCCGGGACAGGGGATGAGTTCTTC	CASSQAGTGDEFF
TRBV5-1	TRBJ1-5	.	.	TGCGCCAGCAGTAAGGAAGGGGGTAGCAATCAGCCCCAGCATTTT	CASSKEGGSNQPQHF
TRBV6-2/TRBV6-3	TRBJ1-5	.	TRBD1	TGTGCCAGCAGATGGGACAGTGGGCAGCCCCAGCATTTT	CASRWDSGQPQHF
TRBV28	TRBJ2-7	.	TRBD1	TGTGCCAGCAGTTTCCGACAGGGACGATACGAGCAGTACTTC	CASSFRQGRYEQYF
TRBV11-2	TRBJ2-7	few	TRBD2	TGTGCCAGCAACTCGGCGGGGGAAAGCTCCTACGAGCAGTACTTC	CASNSAGESSYEQYF
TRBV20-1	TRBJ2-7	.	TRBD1	TGCAGTGCTAGCGGACAGGGGAAGGTAGAGCAGTACTTC	CSASGQGKVEQYF
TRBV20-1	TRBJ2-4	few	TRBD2	TGCAGTGCTAGAACTAGCGGGGGGCTGAAGGATGGCAAAAACATTCAGTACTTC	CSARTSGGLKDGKNIQYF
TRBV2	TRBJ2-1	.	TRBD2	TGTGCCAGCAGTTGGAATAGCGGGGGTTCTCCTGAGCAGTTCTTC	CASSWNSGGSPEQFF
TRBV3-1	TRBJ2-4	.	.	TGTGCCAGCAGCCAAGTCCGGGACGGAAACATTCAGTACTTC	CASSQVRDGNIQYF
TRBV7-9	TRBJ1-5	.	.	TGTGCCAGCAGCCTAGACAAGCGACAGCCCCAGCATTTT	CASSLDKRQPQHF
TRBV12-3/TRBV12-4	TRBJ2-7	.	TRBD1	TGTGCCAGCAGTCCGGACAGGGGGCGAGGGTACGAGCAGTACTTC	CASSPDRGRGYEQYF
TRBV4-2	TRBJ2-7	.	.	TGTGCCAGCAGCGGTTCCGAGCTAGCTGACGAGCAGTACTTC	CASSGSELADEQYF
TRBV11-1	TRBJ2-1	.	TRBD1	TGTGCCAGCAGCCAGCAGGGACAGGGTAGCAATGAGCAGTTCTTC	CASSQQGQGSNEQFF
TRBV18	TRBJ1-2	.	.	TGTGCCAGCTCACCTAACAGTGACCTCTATGGCTACACCTTC	CASSPNSDLYGYTF
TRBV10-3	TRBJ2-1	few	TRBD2	TGTGCCATCAGTCGACTAGCGGGGGACACGGGTTACAATGAGCAGTTCTTC	CAISRLAGDTGYNEQFF
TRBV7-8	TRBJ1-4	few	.	TGTGCCAGCAGCTCGCTGACAGTATTTAATGAAAAACTGTTTTTT	CASSSLTVFNEKLFF
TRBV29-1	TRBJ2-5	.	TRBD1	TGCAGCGTTGCCGGACAGGGAGTACAAGAGACCCAGTACTTC	CSVAGQGVQETQYF
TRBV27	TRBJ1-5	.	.	TGTGCCAGCAGTTATCAGCCCCAGCATTTT	CASSYQPQHF
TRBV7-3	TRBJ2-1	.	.	TGTGCCAGCAGCCAGCTACGCAGGAGCTCCTACAATGAGCAGTTCTTC	CASSQLRRSSYNEQFF
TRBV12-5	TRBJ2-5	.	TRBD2	TGTGCTGGACGGGGGGAAGAGACCCAGTACTTC	CAGRGEETQYF
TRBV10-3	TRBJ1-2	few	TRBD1	TGTGCCATCTGGACAGGGGGCGACATCTATGGCTACACCTTC	CAIWTGGDIYGYTF
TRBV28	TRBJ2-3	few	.	TGTGCCAGCAGTTTAGGACGGGTTACGCAGTATTTT	CASSLGRVTQYF
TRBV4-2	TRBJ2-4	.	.	TGTGCCAGCAGCCAGGAAAAAAACATTCAGTACTTC	CASSQEKNIQYF
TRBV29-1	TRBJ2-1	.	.	TGCAGCGTTGAGGTCAGTTTTTCCTACAGTGAGCAGTTCTTC	CSVEVSFSYSEQFF
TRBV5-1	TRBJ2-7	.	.	TGCGCCAGCAGCGGGGGCAACCCCTACAATGAGCAGTACTTC	CASSGGNPYNEQYF
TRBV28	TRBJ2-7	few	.	TGTGCCTCCCGGGGCGTCCTCGAGCAGTACTTC	CASRGVLEQYF